This TCR beta chain emerged from a study of blood T cell repertoires in COVID-19. Background on the study: Specimens from acute and convalescent COVID-19 originated in the United States, Italy and Spain.

Seattle cases were enrolled at active infection and followed longitudinally. The assay was immunoSEQ multiplex PCR, and TCRdb's table has in-frame clones only and misses some. The sample carries about 160,000 clones, about 92% recorded once. V was pared by 3 bases and J by 1 base, with 21 bases between. CDR1 is ENHRY, CDR2 SYGVKD, per germline. The CDR3 is 18 amino acids. The sequence came from a woman aged 55 to 70 with COVID-19, enrolled during active disease. The specimen was peripheral blood. The chain recombines TRBV10-3 with TRBJ1-1, with TRBD1 as a possible D gene (6 bases). The CDR3 DNA reads as TGTGCCATCAGTGACCCTAACAGGGCGGATAAAAGGAACACTGAAGCTTTCTTT. It encodes CAISDPNRADKRNTEAFF.